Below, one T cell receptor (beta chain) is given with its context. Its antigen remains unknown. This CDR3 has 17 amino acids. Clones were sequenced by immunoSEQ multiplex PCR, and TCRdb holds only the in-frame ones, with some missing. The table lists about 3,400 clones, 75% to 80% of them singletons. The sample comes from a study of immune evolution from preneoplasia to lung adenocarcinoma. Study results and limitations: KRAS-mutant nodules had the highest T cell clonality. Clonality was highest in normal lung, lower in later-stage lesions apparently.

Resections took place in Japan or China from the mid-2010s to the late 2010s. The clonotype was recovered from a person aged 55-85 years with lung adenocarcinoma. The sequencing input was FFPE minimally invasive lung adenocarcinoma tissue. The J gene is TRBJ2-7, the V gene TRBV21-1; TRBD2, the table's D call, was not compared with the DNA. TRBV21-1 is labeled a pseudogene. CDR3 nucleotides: TGTGCCAGCAGCAAAGTAATCCGGCTAGCTGGCTCCTACGAGCAGTACTTC. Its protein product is CASSKVIRLAGSYEQYF.